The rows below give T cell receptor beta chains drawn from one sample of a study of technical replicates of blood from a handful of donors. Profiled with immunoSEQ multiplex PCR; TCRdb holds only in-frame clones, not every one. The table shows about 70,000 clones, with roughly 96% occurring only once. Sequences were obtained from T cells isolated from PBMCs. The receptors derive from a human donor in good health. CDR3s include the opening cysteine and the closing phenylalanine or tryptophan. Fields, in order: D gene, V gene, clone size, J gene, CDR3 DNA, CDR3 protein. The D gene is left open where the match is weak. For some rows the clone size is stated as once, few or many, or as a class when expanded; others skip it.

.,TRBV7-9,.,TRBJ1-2,TGTGCCAGCAGCCTAGCCCCGGACAGCCAGTTTGGCTACACCTTC,CASSLAPDSQFGYTF
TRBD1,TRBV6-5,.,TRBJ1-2,TGTGCCAGTGTAACAGGGGACTATGGCTACACCTTC,CASVTGDYGYTF
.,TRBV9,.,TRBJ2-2,TGTGCCAGCAGCGTAGCTGCGAACACCGGGGAGCTGTTTTTT,CASSVAANTGELFF
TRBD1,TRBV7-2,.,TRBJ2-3,TGTGCCAGCAGCTACCTGACCCGGGCAGGGGGCTTGGATACGCAGTATTTT,CASSYLTRAGGLDTQYF
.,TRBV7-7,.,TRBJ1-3,TGTGCCAGCAGCTTAGATTATGGAAACACCATATATTTT,CASSLDYGNTIYF
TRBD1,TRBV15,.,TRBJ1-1,TGTGCCACCAGCATTGACAGGGGAAGGGCCACTGAAGCTTTCTTT,CATSIDRGRATEAFF
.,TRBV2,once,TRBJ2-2,TGTGCCAGCGACACCGCGAACACCGGGGAGCTGTTTTTT,CASDTANTGELFF
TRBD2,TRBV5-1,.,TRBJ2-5,TGCGCCAGCAGCTACGAACTAGCGGGAGGTTGGGAGACCCAGTACTTC,CASSYELAGGWETQYF
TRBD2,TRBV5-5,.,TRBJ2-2,TGTGCCAGCAGCTTGGCGGGAGGACGTACCGGGGAGCTGTTTTTT,CASSLAGGRTGELFF
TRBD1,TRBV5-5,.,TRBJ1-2,TGTGCCAGCAGCCCCCCCGTTCAGGGGGCGACGGTGGGGTATGGCTACACCTTC,CASSPPVQGATVGYGYTF
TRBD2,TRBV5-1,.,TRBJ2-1,TGCGCCAGCAGCGAGGGACTAGCGGGCCGTAATGAGCAGTTCTTC,CASSEGLAGRNEQFF
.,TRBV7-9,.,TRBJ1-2,TGTGCCAGCAGCTTAAATTTCAGGGCCTCTAACTATGGCTACACCTTC,CASSLNFRASNYGYTF
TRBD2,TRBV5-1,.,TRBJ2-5,TGCGCCAGCAGCTTGGCCGGGACTAGCGGACAAGAGACCCAGTACTTC,CASSLAGTSGQETQYF
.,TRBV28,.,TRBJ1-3,TGTGCCAGCAGTCCGGCCGCACAGGCCAACTCTGGAAACACCATATATTTT,CASSPAAQANSGNTIYF